The sequence of this TCR beta chain was determined in a study of cytomegalovirus exposure and HLA in healthy donors. Notes on the study in general: Investigators reported 150 to 200 TCR beta chains as tied to cytomegalovirus.

This clone was picked up one time. Its antigen is currently unknown. Some clones are missing from TCRdb's copy, which holds only in-frame ones; the method was immunoSEQ multiplex PCR. The sample has roughly 65,000 clones; 90% to 95% are singletons. The CDR3 is 16 amino acids. Trimming cost V 0 bases and J 3 bases, with 12 bases left between them. Per the germline V gene, CDR1 is KGHSH and CDR2 is LQKENI. The chain joins TRBV18 to TRBJ1-3, with D unclear. The specimen was PBMCs. The receptor was isolated from a man between 18 and 35 years old in good health and CMV-seronegative. The CDR3, as DNA: TGTGCCAGCTCACCACCGCTGGGCATCAGTGGAAACACCATATATTTT. Translation: CASSPPLGISGNTIYF. Complete variable domain (other parts from reference TRBV18 and TRBJ1-3): NAGVMQNPRHLVRRRGQEARLRCSPMKGHSHVYWYRQLPEEGLKFMVYLQKENIIDESGMPKERFSAEFPKEGPSILRIQQVVRGDSAAYFCASSPPLGISGNTIYFGEGSWLTVV.